The clone carrying this T cell receptor (beta chain) was picked up one time. The record originates from a study of radiation and T cells in renal cell carcinoma. As to time point: blood 4 weeks post-SBRT, at nephrectomy. Treatment indicated: 15 Gy SBRT to primary tumor, nephrectomy 4 weeks later. Nephrectomy followed 15 Gy stereotactic body radiation by 4 weeks. Serial blood draws occurred at baseline and 2 and 4 weeks post-SBRT. V gave up 2 bases and J gave up 7 bases, with 11 bases separating them. From germline, CDR1 is MDHEN and CDR2 SYDVKM. This CDR3 contains 13 residues. Clones were read by immunoSEQ multiplex PCR, and TCRdb kept only the in-frame ones, dropping some. Of fewer than 80,000 clones listed, roughly 85% were seen once; the top ten hold about 2.5%.

This sample comprised blood, obtained from a patient whose treatment included radiotherapy and nephrectomy. This chain links TRBV28 with TRBJ1-2, with D uncertain. The sequence came from a woman in her sixties with renal cell carcinoma. The CDR3 DNA reads as TGTGCCAGCAGTTTAATGAGCTCCCGTGGCTACACCTTC. This encodes CASSLMSSRGYTF.